The text below deals with one T cell receptor beta chain. The sample is drawn from a study of shared clonotypes between healthy human individuals. CD45RO negativity and positive selection for CCR7 defined naive CD8 cells, a population that excluded terminally differentiated effector memory CD45RA+ cells. Genomic DNA of every subset was divided equally among multiple immunoSEQ plates. Assay used: immunoSEQ multiplex PCR; TCRdb lists only in-frame clones, some missing. Among some 2.1 million clones, 93% were seen once, and the ten largest hold around 1.8%. This TCR was recovered from a man aged 18 to 29 in good health. Some clones in this sample may be carry-over from other donors' samples. Specimen: naive CD8+ T cells from PBMCs.

The DNA of the CDR3 is TGTGCCAGCAGCTTAGGCCCCCAACTAGCGGGACCTCTCGAGCAGTACTTC. Protein product: CASSLGPQLAGPLEQYF. The gene calls are TRBV11-2 and TRBJ2-7; 10 bases map to TRBD2. The V gene end was trimmed by 1 base and the J gene end by 6 bases; junction bases not matched to a gene: 12. CDR3 length: 17 residues. CDR1 SGHAT and CDR2 FQNNGV come from the germline V gene.